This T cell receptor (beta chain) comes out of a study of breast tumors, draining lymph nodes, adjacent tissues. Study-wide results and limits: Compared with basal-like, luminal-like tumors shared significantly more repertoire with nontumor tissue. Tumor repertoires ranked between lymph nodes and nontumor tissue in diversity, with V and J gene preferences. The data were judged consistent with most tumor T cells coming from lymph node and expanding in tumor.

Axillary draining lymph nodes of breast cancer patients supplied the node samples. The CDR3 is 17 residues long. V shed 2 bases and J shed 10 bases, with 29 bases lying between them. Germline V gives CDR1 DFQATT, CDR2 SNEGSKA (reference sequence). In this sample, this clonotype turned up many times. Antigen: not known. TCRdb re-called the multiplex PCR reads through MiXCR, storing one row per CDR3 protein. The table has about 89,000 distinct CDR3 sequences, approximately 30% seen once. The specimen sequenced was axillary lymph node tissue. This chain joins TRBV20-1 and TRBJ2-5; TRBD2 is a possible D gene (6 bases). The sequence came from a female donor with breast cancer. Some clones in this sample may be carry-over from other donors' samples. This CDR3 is CSARSLEASASLGDQYF. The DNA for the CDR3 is TGCAGTGCTAGAAGTCTGGAGGCTAGCGCGAGTCTCGGGGACCAGTACTTC.